One sample yielded the 23 T cell receptor beta chains listed below, sequenced in a study of response to subunit inactivated influenza vaccine. TCRdb re-called the RT-PCR reads with MiXCR, one entry per CDR3 protein. Counted here are about 570,000 distinct CDR3 sequences, approximately 12% occurring once; the ten biggest clones make up roughly 10%. The sequenced sample was PBMCs from blood, obtained on the day of vaccination. The receptors come from a man aged 50 or older who received an inactivated influenza vaccine.

This clonotype has just a few counts. The J gene is TRBJ1-1, the V gene TRBV30; D possibly corresponds to TRBD1 (6 bases). Deletions cut 0 bases from V and 12 bases from J, with 11 bases between. The V gene's germline CDR1 is GTSNPN and CDR2 SVGIG (reference sequence). The CDR3 is 11 residues long. The CDR3 loop is CAWSVGGPTFF. CDR3 DNA sequence: TGTGCCTGGAGTGTTGGGGGCCCGACTTTCTTT.

The chain is built from TRBV2 and TRBJ2-5; 7 bases agree with TRBD1. Germline CDR1 reads SNHLY; CDR2 reads FYNNEI. V gave up 4 bases and J gave up 0 bases; unmatched junction bases: 5. There are 15 residues in the CDR3. The CDR3 DNA reads as TGTGCCAGCAGTGCCCTGACAGGGAACCAAGAGACCCAGTACTTC. It codes for CASSALTGNQETQYF.

This clonotype occurred a few times. The chain couples TRBV2 to TRBJ2-1; 10 nucleotides agree with TRBD2. Trimming removed 7 bases from V and 4 bases from J; junction bases left unmatched: 4. Per germline, CDR1 SNHLY and CDR2 FYNNEI. The CDR3 totals 14 residues. CDR3 protein: CASTTSGMYNEQFF. CDR3 sequence (DNA): TGTGCCAGCACAACTAGCGGGATGTACAATGAGCAGTTCTTC.

This clonotype has only a few counts. The chain links TRBV5-1 to TRBJ2-7; 13 bases line up with TRBD2. The CDR3 length is 16 residues. The germline gives CDR1 SGHRS, CDR2 YFSETQ. The trim removed 4 bases at V and 5 bases at J, leaving 9 bases unmatched. The CDR3 coding sequence is TGCGCCAGCAGCCCTCAGGGACTAGCGGGATACGACGAGCAGTACTTC. Residues: CASSPQGLAGYDEQYF.

This clonotype has only a few counts. The V call is TRBV10-3, the J call TRBJ2-1; tentatively, D is TRBD2 (6 bases). The V and J ends lost 4 bases and 6 bases respectively, with 10 bases between them. Germline assignment: CDR1 ENHRY and CDR2 SYGVKD. The CDR3 length is 13 residues. Here the CDR3 DNA reads TGTGCCATCAGTGTGGCGGGGCTCAATGAGCAGTTCTTC. Amino acids: CAISVAGLNEQFF.

This clonotype was counted many times. This chain connects TRBV12-3 or TRBV12-4 to TRBJ2-5; a possible D gene is TRBD1 (5 bases). CDR3 length equals 13 residues. V lost 6 bases to trimming and J lost 3 bases, with 11 bases between them. The CDR3, as DNA: TGTGCCAGCAGGCTGGCCAGGGAAGAGACCCAGTACTTC. Translation gives CASRLAREETQYF.

This clonotype was picked up a small number of times. The rearrangement joins TRBV7-2 to TRBJ2-1, with D possibly being TRBD2 (6 bases). In germline, CDR1 is SGHTA, CDR2 FQGNSA. This CDR3 is built from 13 residues. The V end was cut by 5 bases, the J end by 5 bases, with 10 bases between. The DNA of the CDR3 is TGTGCCAGCAGCCCGGGACTCCACAATGAGCAGTTCTTC. It specifies CASSPGLHNEQFF.

This clonotype was observed at least ten times. This chain joins TRBV12-3 or TRBV12-4 and TRBJ2-1; TRBD1 is a possible D gene (6 bases). V lost 6 bases and J lost 4, with 13 bases in between. This CDR3 has 14 residues. The CDR3 loop is CASRYGTTYNEQFF. The CDR3 DNA sequence: TGTGCCAGCAGATACGGGACAACTTACAATGAGCAGTTCTTC.

This chain joins TRBV19 and TRBJ1-5; no reliable D call. CDR3 length equals 15 residues. V was cut by 7 bases and J by 3 bases, with 16 bases left in between. The V gene's germline CDR1 is LNHDA and CDR2 SQIVND (reference sequence). For the CDR3, the DNA is TGTGCCAGTACCCGCGGGCCAACACTCAATCAGCCCCAGCATTTT. Encoded protein: CASTRGPTLNQPQHF.

Ten or more counts support this clonotype. The V and J genes are TRBV4-3 and TRBJ2-1, with 14 bases matching TRBD2. V lost 2 bases and J lost 8; bases outside the gene matches: 14. The CDR3 spans 19 residues. CDR1 is LGHNA, CDR2 YSLEER, per germline. The DNA of the CDR3 is TGCGCCAGCAGCCAACACCGGGCGGGGGCGGGACTAGCGGGAGATGAGCAGTTCTTC. Translating gives CASSQHRAGAGLAGDEQFF.

This clonotype was counted many times. The chain employs TRBV7-9 and TRBJ2-2; D ambiguous. V lost 0 bases and J 4 bases, leaving 6 bases between the germline ends. This CDR3 comprises 14 residues. Germline CDR1 SEHNR, CDR2 FQNEAQ (reference sequence). The DNA for the CDR3 is TGTGCCAGCAGCTTAGCGCGATCCACCGGGGAGCTGTTTTTT. It specifies CASSLARSTGELFF.

J is TRBJ2-5 and V is TRBV6-2 or TRBV6-3; the D gene is possibly TRBD1 (6 bases). Germline values: CDR1 MNHEY, CDR2 SVGEGT. The ends were cut back, 3 bases at V and 2 bases at J, with 16 bases in the middle. The length of the CDR3 is 16 residues. In nucleotides, the CDR3 is TGTGCCAGCAGTTATTTATCCGGACAGAAGCAAGAGACCCAGTACTTC. This codes for CASSYLSGQKQETQYF.

This clonotype was picked up a small number of times. This rearrangement joins TRBV6-1 to TRBJ1-6; 7 nucleotides align to TRBD1. V dropped 2 bases and J dropped 10; count of bases not matched to a gene: 8. This CDR3 region has 15 residues. Germline assignment: CDR1 MNHNS and CDR2 SASEGT. The CDR3 spells CASSELGTARSPLHF. In DNA form, the CDR3 reads TGTGCCAGCAGTGAATTAGGGACAGCAAGATCACCCCTCCACTTT.

This clonotype was counted many times. The V call is TRBV14, the J call TRBJ2-3; TRBD2 aligns across 10 bases. CDR3 length: 14 amino acids. V dropped 2 bases and J dropped 8; count of bases not matched to a gene: 4. The germline V gene encodes CDR1 SGHDN and CDR2 FVKESK. The CDR3 DNA is TGTGCCAGCAGCCAAATAGCGGGAGGCCTTACGCAGTATTTT. It codes for CASSQIAGGLTQYF.

This clonotype showed up just a few times. The genes are TRBV21-1 and TRBJ1-4. TRBV21-1 is tagged as a pseudogene. The CDR3 spans 16 residues. The CDR3 coding sequence is TGTGCCAGCAGCAAAACTGGGACTTGGGTTAATGAAAAACTGTTTTTT. It encodes CASSKTGTWVNEKLFF.

The sample holds many counts of this clonotype. The chain couples TRBV24-1 to TRBJ2-2; 8 bases line up with TRBD1. J lost 7 bases, V lost 5 bases, and 5 bases had no gene match. Germline CDR1 is KGHDR and CDR2 is SFDVKD. The CDR3 loop spans 14 amino acids. CDR3 sequence reads: CATSVTGGYGELFF. DNA of the CDR3: TGTGCCACCAGTGTTACAGGGGGTTACGGGGAGCTGTTTTTT.

As to this clonotype: This may stem from a read error, because a much larger clone lies one nucleotide away. The rearrangement links TRBV15 to TRBJ2-3; no firm D call. V was pared by 2 bases and J by 2 bases, with 2 bases between. CDR1 and CDR2 from the germline V gene are LNHNV and YYDKDF (reference sequence). The CDR3 consists of 12 residues. The CDR3 protein is CATSRNTDTQYF. Here the CDR3 DNA reads TGTGCCACCAGCAGAAACACAGATACGCAGTATTTT.

This clonotype was observed a handful of times. This rearrangement joins TRBV20-1 to TRBJ2-5, with TRBD2 matching over 7 bases. CDR1 and CDR2 (germline): DFQATT, SNEGSKA (reference sequence). V was clipped by 5 bases and J by 2 bases; unmatched bases: 11. The CDR3 consists of 15 residues. The CDR3 DNA sequence: TGCAGTGCTTCCTTCATGGGACTACCTCAAGAGACCCAGTACTTC. Encoded protein: CSASFMGLPQETQYF.

V is TRBV7-9 and J is TRBJ2-5; no clear D gene. The CDR3 is made up of 12 amino acids. The germline gives CDR1 SEHNR, CDR2 FQNEAQ (reference sequence). The V and J ends lost 5 bases and 4 bases respectively, with 8 bases between them. The CDR3 region has the DNA TGTGCCAGCAGCCGAGTAGGAGAGACCCAGTACTTC. Its protein product is CASSRVGETQYF. Together with reference TRBV7-9 and TRBJ2-5, the CDR3 gives the full variable domain: DTGVSQNPRHKITKRGQNVTFRCDPISEHNRLYWYRQTLGQGPEFLTYFQNEAQLEKSRLLSDRFSAERPKGSFSTLEIQRTEQGDSAMYLCASSRVGETQYFGPGTRLLVL.

In its sample, this clonotype was seen a few times. The CDR3: CASSLTAPYNEQFF. The CDR3, as DNA: TGTGCCAGCAGTTTGACTGCTCCCTACAATGAGCAGTTCTTC. This sequence joins TRBV28 and TRBJ2-1; D ambiguous. The CDR3 contains 14 residues. Trimming stripped 3 bases from V and 2 bases from J, with 8 bases between. Germline-derived CDR1 and CDR2 are MDHEN and SYDVKM.

The chain uses TRBV5-1 and TRBJ1-3; D is possibly TRBD1 (6 bases). Germline V lookup: CDR1 SGHRS, CDR2 YFSETQ. The V and J ends lost 0 bases and 2 bases respectively, with 9 bases between them. The CDR3 is made up of 15 amino acids. DNA of the CDR3: TGCGCCAGCAGCTTGGGACAGGCCGCTGGAAACACCATATATTTT. Translating it yields CASSLGQAAGNTIYF.

This sequence joins TRBV5-1 and TRBJ2-5; weak D call: TRBD1 (6 bases). The germline gives CDR1 SGHRS, CDR2 YFSETQ. The germline V and J ends were trimmed by 4 bases and 5 bases, with 21 bases remaining between them. The CDR3 covers 16 residues. CDR3 region: CASSPIGTPSKETQYF. In DNA, the CDR3 is TGCGCCAGCAGCCCAATAGGGACACCTTCGAAGGAGACCCAGTACTTC.

This clonotype was detected only a few times. The chain is built from TRBV7-2 and TRBJ2-1, with 8 positions matching TRBD2. There are 16 residues in the CDR3. Looked up from germline, CDR1 is SGHTA and CDR2 is FQGNSA. The J segment lost 4 bases and the V segment lost 2 bases, leaving 7 bases of the junction unmatched. CDR3 in DNA: TGTGCCAGCAGCTTATTTCGGGGGGGGCTTTACAATGAGCAGTTCTTC. Residues: CASSLFRGGLYNEQFF.